Listed below are T cell receptor beta chains from one sample, sequenced in a study of shared clonotypes between healthy human individuals. Measured with immunoSEQ multiplex PCR; TCRdb has only the in-frame clones, and not every one. The sample has over 400,000 clones, approximately 94% seen once; the top ten hold about 0.06%. Input material: naive CD4+ T cells sorted from blood. The receptors were sampled from a woman in her thirties in good health. CDR3s include the opening cysteine and the closing phenylalanine or tryptophan. D genes are given only for firm matches. Some rows mark clone size as missing; the rest say once, few, many or name a class of expanded clone.

NA,TRBD2,TRBJ2-7,TRBV5-1,TGCGCCAGCAGCTTACTAGCGGGAGGCCCCGAGCAGTACTTC,CASSLLAGGPEQYF
NA,NA,TRBJ1-5,TRBV5-6,TGTGCCAGCAGCTTGGGGAGATATCAGCCCCAGCATTTT,CASSLGRYQPQHF
once,NA,TRBJ1-6,TRBV6-4,TGTGCCAGCAGGAAGGACTGGAATTCACCCCTCCACTTT,CASRKDWNSPLHF
NA,NA,TRBJ1-1,TRBV6-5,TGTGCCAGCAGTCCTCGCCGGGGGGCTGAAGCTTTCTTT,CASSPRRGAEAFF
NA,NA,TRBJ1-1,TRBV28,TGTGCCAGCAGTTTTTGGGCGGGGGAAGTCGAGACTGAAGCTTTCTTT,CASSFWAGEVETEAFF
NA,NA,TRBJ1-5,TRBV6-5,TGTGCCAGCAGTTACGTCCCGGGGCAGCCCCAGCATTTT,CASSYVPGQPQHF
NA,NA,TRBJ1-4,TRBV5-6,TGTGCCAGCAGCCCCGGGAATACTAATGAAAAACTGTTTTTT,CASSPGNTNEKLFF
NA,NA,TRBJ2-7,TRBV18,TGTGCCAGCGCGCCCCCCGGGTCATCCTACGAGCAGTACTTC,CASAPPGSSYEQYF
NA,NA,TRBJ2-1,TRBV5-6,TGTGCCAGCAGCCTAGTCGCCGTAACGGCCTACAATGAGCAGTTCTTC,CASSLVAVTAYNEQFF
NA,TRBD1,TRBJ1-1,TRBV25-1,TGTGCCAGCAGGAAAGACAGGGGGCTGAACACTGAAGCTTTCTTT,CASRKDRGLNTEAFF
NA,NA,TRBJ2-7,TRBV10-1,TGCGCCAGCAGTGACCCAGGGACTTCCTACGAGCAGTACTTT,CASSDPGTSYEQYF
NA,NA,TRBJ2-1,TRBV2,TGTGCCAGCAGTTCTAGCGCCAGCTCCTACAATGAGCAGTTCTTC,CASSSSASSYNEQFF
NA,TRBD2,TRBJ2-5,TRBV7-8,TGTGCCAGCAGCTTAGTGGGAGGGCGCGCAAGGACCCAGTACTTC,CASSLVGGRARTQYF
NA,TRBD2,TRBJ2-7,TRBV4-1,TGCGCCAGCAGCCAAGTGCTAGCGGGAGGTCTCGAGCAGTACTTC,CASSQVLAGGLEQYF
NA,TRBD2,TRBJ2-1,TRBV7-9,TGTGCCAGCAGCTTGGGGGGACTAGGCTTTTACAATGAGCAGTTCTTC,CASSLGGLGFYNEQFF
NA,NA,TRBJ1-2,TRBV6-5,TGTGCCAGCAGCACGGAGGGGAGAAACTATGGCTACACCTTC,CASSTEGRNYGYTF
once,NA,TRBJ2-7,TRBV2,TGTGCCAGCAGTCCCCGGGCCCGACAGGTCTACGAGCAGTACTTC,CASSPRARQVYEQYF
once,NA,TRBJ2-5,TRBV9,TGTGCCAGCAGCGTAGGGGTAGAGACCCAGTACTTC,CASSVGVETQYF
NA,NA,TRBJ1-4,TRBV28,TGTGCCAGCAGACTTAGGTCTAACGGACGTGGGGAAAAACTGTTTTTT,CASRLRSNGRGEKLFF
NA,NA,TRBJ1-1,TRBV11-3,TGTGCCAGCAGCTTAGATCAAGGAGGTGAAGCTTTCTTT,CASSLDQGGEAFF
NA,TRBD1,TRBJ2-7,TRBV25-1,TGTGCCAGCAGTGACCCGAACAGGGGGTACTCCTACGAGCAGTACTTC,CASSDPNRGYSYEQYF
NA,NA,TRBJ2-7,TRBV6-5,TGTGCCAGCAGCAGCAGATACGAGCAGTACTTC,CASSSRYEQYF
NA,TRBD1,TRBJ2-5,TRBV6-5,TGTGCCAGCAGGCCGGACAGGGGAGAGACCCAGTACTTC,CASRPDRGETQYF